The clone carrying this TCR beta chain showed up just once. Per the original data handling: The authors estimated nucleated cell counts from reference gene primer amplification. Produced via immunoSEQ multiplex PCR; TCRdb's table is partial and in-frame only. The DNA was the basis for D and trimming; V, J and clone size are from that table. The sample contains 70,000 or so clones, 78% of which appear only once. The data are from a study of blood T cell repertoires in COVID-19. Study details: COVID-19 samples, acute and convalescent, were from the United States, Italy and Spain. T cells, B-cell-depleted T cells, or PBMCs supplied cDNA or gDNA.

This CDR3 has 17 residues. V gave up 1 base and J gave up 5 bases; unmatched junction bases: 12. Germline V gene data show CDR1 as SGHTA and CDR2 as FQGNSA. This sequence joins TRBV7-2 and TRBJ2-7; 9 positions agree with TRBD2. The specimen sequenced was peripheral blood. The sequence derives from a human donor in a cohort sampled during active COVID-19. The CDR3 DNA sequence: TGTGCCAGCAGCTTAGGGGGGTGGGAGCGGGAGGTGAACGAGCAGTACTTC. Protein: CASSLGGWEREVNEQYF.